The sequence of this T cell receptor beta chain was determined in a study of blood T cell repertoires in COVID-19. Repertoires were generated with immunoSEQ multiplex PCR, while TCRdb's copy carries only in-frame clones and drops some. Among approximately 200,000 clones, 75% to 90% were seen once, and the ten largest hold approximately 4.8%. Cohorts were determined from participant-reported clinical history. The V and J ends lost 1 base and 0 bases respectively, with 16 bases between them. Germline loops: CDR1 SGHNT, CDR2 YENEEA. The CDR3 spans 18 residues. The sample was PBMCs or T cells enriched from blood (not recorded which). The receptor was derived from a woman in her twenties or thirties who had been exposed to COVID-19. The chain couples TRBV11-3 to TRBJ1-3; unclear D gene. The CDR3 is CASSLAGWQANSGNTIYF. The CDR3 nucleotides read TGTGCCAGCAGCTTAGCAGGCTGGCAGGCCAACTCTGGAAACACCATATATTTT.